This entry describes one T cell receptor (beta chain). Its antigen is not identified. With a much larger clone just one base away, this may be a read error. The sample comes from a study of blood T cells in healthy people across ages. Each sample yielded at least 5.5 micrograms of PBMC total RNA. A sample-barcoded 5' primer and a J-beta primer mix were used in a second PCR of about 7 to 12 cycles. MiXCR, applied by TCRdb to the 5' RACE reads, yields one record per CDR3 protein. The table lists hundreds of thousands of distinct CDR3 sequences, about 30% of them singletons, with approximately 15% in the top ten. Study results and caveats: As age increased, TCR beta diversity per million T cells fell in a roughly linear fashion.

This CDR3 has 13 amino acids. V gave up 7 bases and J gave up 6 bases; unmatched junction bases: 7. Germline assignment: CDR1 SGHRS and CDR2 YFSETQ. Sample: blood. The chain uses TRBV5-1 and TRBJ2-3, with 8 bases lining up with TRBD1. This TCR was sampled from a woman aged 80 or older in good health. The CDR3 reads CASGTYRGDTQYF. CDR3 nucleotide sequence: TGCGCCAGCGGCACATACAGGGGGGATACGCAGTATTTT.